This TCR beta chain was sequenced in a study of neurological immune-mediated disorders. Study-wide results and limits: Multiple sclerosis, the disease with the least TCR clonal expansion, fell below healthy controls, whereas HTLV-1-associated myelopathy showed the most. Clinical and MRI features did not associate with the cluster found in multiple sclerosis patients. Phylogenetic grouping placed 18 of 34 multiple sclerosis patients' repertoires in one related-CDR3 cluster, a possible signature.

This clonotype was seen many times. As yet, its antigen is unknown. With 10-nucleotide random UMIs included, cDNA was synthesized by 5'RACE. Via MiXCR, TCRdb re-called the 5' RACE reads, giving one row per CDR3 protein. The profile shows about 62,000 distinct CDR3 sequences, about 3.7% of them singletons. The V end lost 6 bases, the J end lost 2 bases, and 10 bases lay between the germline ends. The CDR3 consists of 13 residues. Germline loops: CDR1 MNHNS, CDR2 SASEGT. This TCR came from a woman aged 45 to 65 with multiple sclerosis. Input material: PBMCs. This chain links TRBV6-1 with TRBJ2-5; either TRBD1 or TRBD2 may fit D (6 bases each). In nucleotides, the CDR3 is TGTGCCAGCAGGTGGGGGGCTCAAGAGACCCAGTACTTC. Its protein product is CASRWGAQETQYF.